This T cell receptor (beta chain) was obtained from a study of blood T cells in healthy people across ages. Study results and limitations: Naive CD4+ cells and diversity were both higher in long-lived donors than in aged donors.

Primed by a sample-barcoded 5' primer and a J-beta primer mix, a second PCR proceeded for about 6 to 12 cycles. TCRdb processed the 5' RACE reads anew with MiXCR; each CDR3 protein has one entry. Of roughly 1.4 million distinct CDR3 sequences listed, approximately 59% are singletons. Concerning this clonotype itself: Its cognate antigen is unknown.

The CDR3 length is 17 residues. From germline, CDR1 is ENHRY and CDR2 SYGVKD. V was trimmed by 0 bases and J by 0 bases, leaving 15 bases between them. Each individual donor underwent a draw of approximately 9.8 milliliters of peripheral blood. Total RNA amounts of at least 5 micrograms were extracted per sample. The chain is built from TRBV10-3 and TRBJ2-7, with D perhaps given as TRBD1 or TRBD2 (6 bases each). Sequencing was carried out using blood. This clonotype originated in a man aged 18-30 years in good health. CDR3 protein: CAISESRGADISYEQYF. The DNA of the CDR3 is TGTGCCATCAGTGAGTCGAGGGGGGCCGATATCTCCTACGAGCAGTACTTC.